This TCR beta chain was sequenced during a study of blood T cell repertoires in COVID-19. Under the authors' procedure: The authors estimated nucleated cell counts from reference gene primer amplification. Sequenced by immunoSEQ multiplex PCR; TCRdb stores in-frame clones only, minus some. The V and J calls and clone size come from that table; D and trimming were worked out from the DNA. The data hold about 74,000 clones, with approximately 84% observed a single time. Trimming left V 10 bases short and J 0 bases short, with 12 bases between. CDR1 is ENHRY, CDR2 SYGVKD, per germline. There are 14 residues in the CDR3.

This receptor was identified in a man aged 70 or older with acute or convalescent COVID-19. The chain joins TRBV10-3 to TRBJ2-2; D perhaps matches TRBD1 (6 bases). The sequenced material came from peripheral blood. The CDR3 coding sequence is TGTGCCACTCAAGGACAGACGAACACCGGGGAGCTGTTTTTT. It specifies CATQGQTNTGELFF.